This entry is about one T cell receptor beta chain. Authors' processing steps: Reference gene primer amplification gave nucleated cell count estimates. Profiled with immunoSEQ multiplex PCR; TCRdb holds only in-frame clones, not every one. The DNA was the basis for D and trimming; V, J and clone size are from that table. This table holds approximately 88,000 clones, more than 65% found once. V lost 7 bases and J lost 2, with 6 bases in between. The CDR3 length is 11 residues. Germline V gene lookup returns CDR1 MNHEY and CDR2 SVGAGI. These data come from a study of blood T cell repertoires in COVID-19. Across the whole study: Nucleic acid was either cDNA or gDNA, and it came from T cells, B-cell-depleted T cells, or PBMCs.

Input material: peripheral blood. This TCR was recovered from a woman older than 75 with active or convalescent COVID-19. This chain joins TRBV6-5 and TRBJ2-7, with no clear D. The DNA of the CDR3 is TGTGCCAGCAAGAGTACCTACGAGCAGTACTTC. It codes for CASKSTYEQYF.